This T cell receptor (beta chain) was recorded in a study of T cell repertoires in cytomegalovirus infection. Germline CDR1 MDHEN, CDR2 SYDVKM. Deletions cut 7 bases from V and 2 bases from J, with 5 bases between. CDR3 length: 11 residues. This clonotype came up many times. Its antigen is undetermined. Study-wide findings and caveats: There were HLA-C-restricted CMV-specific TCR beta clonotypes dominating the ex vivo response.

One entry per CDR3 protein results from TCRdb running MiXCR on the reads. The top ten hold 1.5% to 2% of the sample, which has some 220,000 distinct CDR3 sequences, approximately 13% seen once. This clonotype originated in a human donor in good health (CMV status not recorded). Some clones in this sample may be carry-over from other donors' samples. This chain joins TRBV28 and TRBJ1-1; D gene unclear. The sample was PBMCs. The CDR3 loop reads CASTVNTEAFF. The DNA of the CDR3 is TGTGCCAGCACGGTCAACACTGAAGCTTTCTTT.